One T cell receptor (beta chain) is described in this entry. What it binds is unknown. Whenever a sample was processed, at least 7 million PBMCs were isolated. Total RNA, at least 5 micrograms per sample, was extracted from PBMCs. Primers used in a second PCR of roughly 7 to 11 cycles were a sample-barcoded 5' primer and a J-beta primer mix. MiXCR, applied by TCRdb to the 5' RACE reads, yields one record per CDR3 protein. The sample has some 860,000 distinct CDR3 sequences, 45% to 70% seen once. This specimen comes from a study of blood T cells in healthy people across ages. General study points: Age advanced and TCR beta diversity per million T cells fell, roughly linearly.

CDR1 and CDR2 (germline): DFQATT, SNEGSKA (reference sequence). The V end lost 0 bases, the J end lost 2 bases, and 14 bases lay between the germline ends. The CDR3 runs 16 residues. Material for sequencing was blood. The receptor was isolated from a middle-aged man in good health. This rearrangement joins TRBV20-1 to TRBJ1-5, with D perhaps matching TRBD1 (5 bases). CDR3 nucleotides: TGCAGTGCTAGAGATTCAGGGAGGTGGGGCAATCAGCCCCAGCATTTT. It specifies CSARDSGRWGNQPQHF.